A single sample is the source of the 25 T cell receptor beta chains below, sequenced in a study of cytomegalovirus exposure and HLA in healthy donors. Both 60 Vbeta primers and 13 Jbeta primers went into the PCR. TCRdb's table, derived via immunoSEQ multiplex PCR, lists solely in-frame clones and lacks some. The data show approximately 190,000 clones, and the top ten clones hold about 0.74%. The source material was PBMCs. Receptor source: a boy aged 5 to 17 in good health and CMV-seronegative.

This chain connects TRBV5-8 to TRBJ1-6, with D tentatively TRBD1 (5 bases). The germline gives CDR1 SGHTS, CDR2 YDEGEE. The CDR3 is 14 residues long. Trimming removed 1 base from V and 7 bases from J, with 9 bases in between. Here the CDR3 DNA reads TGTGCCAGCAGCTTGCGTCAGGGCAATTCACCCCTCCACTTT. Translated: CASSLRQGNSPLHF.

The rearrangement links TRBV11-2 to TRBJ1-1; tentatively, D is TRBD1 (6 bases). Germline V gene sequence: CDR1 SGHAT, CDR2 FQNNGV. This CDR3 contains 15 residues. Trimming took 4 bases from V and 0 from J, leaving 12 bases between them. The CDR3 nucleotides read TGTGCCAGCAGCTGGACAGAGACGATGAACACTGAAGCTTTCTTT. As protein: CASSWTETMNTEAFF. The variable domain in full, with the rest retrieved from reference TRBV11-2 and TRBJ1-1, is EAGVAQSPRYKIIEKRQSVAFWCNPISGHATLYWYQQILGQGPKLLIQFQNNGVVDDSQLPKDRFSAERLKGVDSTLKIQPAKLEDSAVYLCASSWTETMNTEAFFGQGTRLTVV.

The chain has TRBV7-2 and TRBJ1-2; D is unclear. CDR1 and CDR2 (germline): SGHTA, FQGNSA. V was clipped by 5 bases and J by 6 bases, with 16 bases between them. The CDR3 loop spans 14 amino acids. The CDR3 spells CASSPDGTADGYTF. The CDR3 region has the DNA TGTGCCAGCAGCCCGGACGGTACAGCGGATGGCTACACCTTC.

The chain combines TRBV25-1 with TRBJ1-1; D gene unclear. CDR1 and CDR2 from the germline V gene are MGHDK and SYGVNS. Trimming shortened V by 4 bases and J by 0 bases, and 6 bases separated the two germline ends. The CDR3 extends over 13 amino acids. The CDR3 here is CASSGRMNTEAFF. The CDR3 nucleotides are TGTGCCAGCAGTGGGCGGATGAACACTGAAGCTTTCTTT.

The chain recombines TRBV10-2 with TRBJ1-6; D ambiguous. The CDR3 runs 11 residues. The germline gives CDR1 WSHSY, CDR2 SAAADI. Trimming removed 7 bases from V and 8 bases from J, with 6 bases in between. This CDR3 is CASTDDSPLHF. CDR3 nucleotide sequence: TGCGCCAGCACTGACGATTCACCCCTCCACTTT.

The CDR3 nucleotides read TGTGCCAGTAGTGTCCTAGCGGGGGGGCCAGATACGCAGTATTTT. It encodes CASSVLAGGPDTQYF. The genes are TRBV19 and TRBJ2-3; 12 bases fit TRBD2. V shed 5 bases and J 4 bases; nucleotides not matched to a gene: 4. The CDR3 sequence is 15 residues long. Germline V gives CDR1 LNHDA, CDR2 SQIVND (reference sequence).

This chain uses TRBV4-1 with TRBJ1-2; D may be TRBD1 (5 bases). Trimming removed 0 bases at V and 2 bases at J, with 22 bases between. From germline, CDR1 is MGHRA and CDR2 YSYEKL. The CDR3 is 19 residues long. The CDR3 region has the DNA TGCGCCAGCAGCCAAGATCGTTCCGGGGGATATGTATTGAACTATGGCTACACCTTC. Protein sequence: CASSQDRSGGYVLNYGYTF.

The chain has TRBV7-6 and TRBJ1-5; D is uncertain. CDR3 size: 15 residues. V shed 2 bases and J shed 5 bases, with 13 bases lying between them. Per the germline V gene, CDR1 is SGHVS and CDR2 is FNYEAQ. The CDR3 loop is CASSLSSLRDQPQHF. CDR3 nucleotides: TGTGCCAGCAGCTTATCAAGCCTGAGAGATCAGCCCCAGCATTTT.

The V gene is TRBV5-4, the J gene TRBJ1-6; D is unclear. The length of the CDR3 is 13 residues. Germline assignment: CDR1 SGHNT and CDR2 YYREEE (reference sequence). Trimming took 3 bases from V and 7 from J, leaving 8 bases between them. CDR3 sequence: CASSWEGNSPLHF. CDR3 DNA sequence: TGTGCCAGCAGCTGGGAGGGAAATTCACCCCTCCACTTT.

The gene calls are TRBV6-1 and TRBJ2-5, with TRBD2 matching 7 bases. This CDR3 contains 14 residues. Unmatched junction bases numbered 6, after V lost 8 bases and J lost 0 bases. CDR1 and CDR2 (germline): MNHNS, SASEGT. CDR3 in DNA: TGTGCCAGCTCACGCGGGGGTAACCAAGAGACCCAGTACTTC. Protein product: CASSRGGNQETQYF.

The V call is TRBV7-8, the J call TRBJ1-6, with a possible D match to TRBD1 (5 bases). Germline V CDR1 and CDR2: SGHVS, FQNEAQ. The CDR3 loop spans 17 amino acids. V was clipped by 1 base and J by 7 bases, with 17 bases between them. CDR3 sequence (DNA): TGTGCCAGCAGCTTAGTAGCCAGGGTATTGGAGAATTCACCCCTCCACTTT. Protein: CASSLVARVLENSPLHF. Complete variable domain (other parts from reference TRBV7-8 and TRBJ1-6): GAGVSQSPRYKVAKRGQDVALRCDPISGHVSLFWYQQALGQGPEFLTYFQNEAQLDKSGLPSDRFFAERPEGSVSTLKIQRTQQEDSAVYLCASSLVARVLENSPLHFGNGTRLTVT.

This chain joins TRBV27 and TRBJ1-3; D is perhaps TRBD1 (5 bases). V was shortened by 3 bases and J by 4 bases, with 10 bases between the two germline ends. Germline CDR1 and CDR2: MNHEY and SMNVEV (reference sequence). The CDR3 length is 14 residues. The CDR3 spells CASSFAGGGNTIYF. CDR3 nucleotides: TGTGCCAGCAGTTTCGCGGGGGGAGGAAACACCATATATTTT.

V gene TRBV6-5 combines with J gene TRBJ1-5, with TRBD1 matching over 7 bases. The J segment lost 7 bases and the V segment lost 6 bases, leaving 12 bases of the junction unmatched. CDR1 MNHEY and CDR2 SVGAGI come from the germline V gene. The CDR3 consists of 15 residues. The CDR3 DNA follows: TGTGCCAGCAGACTTTCGACAGGGTTGGGACAGCCCCAGCATTTT. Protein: CASRLSTGLGQPQHF.

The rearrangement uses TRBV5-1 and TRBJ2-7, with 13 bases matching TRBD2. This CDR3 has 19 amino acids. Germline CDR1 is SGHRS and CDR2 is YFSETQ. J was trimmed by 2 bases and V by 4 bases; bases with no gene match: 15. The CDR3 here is CASSLSTSGGSKKTYEQYF. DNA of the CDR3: TGCGCCAGCAGCCTGTCGACTAGCGGGGGGTCGAAAAAGACCTACGAGCAGTACTTC.

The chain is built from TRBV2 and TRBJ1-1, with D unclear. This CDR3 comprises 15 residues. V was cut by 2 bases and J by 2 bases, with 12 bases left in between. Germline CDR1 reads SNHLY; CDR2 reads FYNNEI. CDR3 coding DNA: TGTGCCAGCAGTGAAAACCTGGCAGTTAACACTGAAGCTTTCTTT. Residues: CASSENLAVNTEAFF.

CDR3 protein: CASSARDSIYEQYF. In DNA form, the CDR3 reads TGCGCCAGTTCCGCCCGGGACAGTATCTACGAGCAGTACTTC. This chain uses TRBV5-1 with TRBJ2-7; TRBD1 aligns across 7 bases. V dropped 8 bases and J dropped 3; count of bases not matched to a gene: 11. CDR3 length: 14 residues. CDR1 and CDR2 (germline): SGHRS, YFSETQ.

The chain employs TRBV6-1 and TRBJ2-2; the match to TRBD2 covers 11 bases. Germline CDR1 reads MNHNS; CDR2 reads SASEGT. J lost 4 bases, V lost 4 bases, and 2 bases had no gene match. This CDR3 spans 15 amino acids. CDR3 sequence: CASSGLAGSTGELFF. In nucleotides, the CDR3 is TGTGCCAGCAGTGGACTAGCGGGGTCCACCGGGGAGCTGTTTTTT.

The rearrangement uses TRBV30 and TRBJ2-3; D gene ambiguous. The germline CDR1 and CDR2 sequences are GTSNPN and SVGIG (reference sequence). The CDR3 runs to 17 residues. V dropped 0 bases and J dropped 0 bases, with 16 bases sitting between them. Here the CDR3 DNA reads TGTGCCTGGAGTGTACGGCAGGCCTCTTATAGCACAGATACGCAGTATTTT. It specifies CAWSVRQASYSTDTQYF.

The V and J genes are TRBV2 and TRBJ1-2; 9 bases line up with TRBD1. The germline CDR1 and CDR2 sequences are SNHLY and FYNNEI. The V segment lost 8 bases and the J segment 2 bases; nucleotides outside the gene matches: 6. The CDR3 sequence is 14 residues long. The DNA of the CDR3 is TGTGCCAGCGGGGGACAGGGTGTAAACTATGGCTACACCTTC. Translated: CASGGQGVNYGYTF.

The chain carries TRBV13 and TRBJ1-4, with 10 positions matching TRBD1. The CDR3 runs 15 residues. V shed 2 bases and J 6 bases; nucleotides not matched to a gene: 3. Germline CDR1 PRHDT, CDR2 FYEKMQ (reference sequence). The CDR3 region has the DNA TGTGCCAGCAGCTTACAGGGACAGGGGCATGAAAAACTGTTTTTT. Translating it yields CASSLQGQGHEKLFF.

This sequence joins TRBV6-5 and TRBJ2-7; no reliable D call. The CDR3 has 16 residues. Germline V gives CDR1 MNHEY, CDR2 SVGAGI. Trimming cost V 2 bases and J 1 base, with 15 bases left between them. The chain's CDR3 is CASSYARADGSYEQYF. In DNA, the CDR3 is TGTGCCAGCAGTTACGCCCGCGCTGATGGTTCCTACGAGCAGTACTTC.

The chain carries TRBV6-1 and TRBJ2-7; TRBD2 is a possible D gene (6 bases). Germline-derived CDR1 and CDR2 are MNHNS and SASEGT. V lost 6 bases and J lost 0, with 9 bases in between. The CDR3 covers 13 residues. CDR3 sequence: CASRGGVSYEQYF. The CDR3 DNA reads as TGTGCCAGCAGGGGGGGAGTCTCCTACGAGCAGTACTTC.

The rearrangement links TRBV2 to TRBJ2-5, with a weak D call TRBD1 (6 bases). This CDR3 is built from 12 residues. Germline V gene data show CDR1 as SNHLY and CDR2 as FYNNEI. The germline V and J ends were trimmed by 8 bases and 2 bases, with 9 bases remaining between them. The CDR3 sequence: CASRDNQETQYF. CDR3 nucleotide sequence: TGTGCCAGCCGGGACAATCAAGAGACCCAGTACTTC.

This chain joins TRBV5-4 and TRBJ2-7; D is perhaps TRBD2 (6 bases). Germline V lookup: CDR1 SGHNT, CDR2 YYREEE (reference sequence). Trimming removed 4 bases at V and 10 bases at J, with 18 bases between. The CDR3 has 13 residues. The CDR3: CASSRQTSWEQYF. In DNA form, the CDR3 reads TGTGCCAGCAGCCGGCAGACTAGTTGGGAACAGTACTTC.

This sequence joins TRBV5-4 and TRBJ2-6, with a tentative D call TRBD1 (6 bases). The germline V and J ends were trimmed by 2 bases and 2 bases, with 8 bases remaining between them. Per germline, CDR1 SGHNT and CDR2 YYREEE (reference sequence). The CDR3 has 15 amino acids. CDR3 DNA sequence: TGTGCCAGCAGCTTTCGGACAGCTGGGGCCAACGTCCTGACTTTC. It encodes CASSFRTAGANVLTF.